This TCR beta chain stems from a study of cytomegalovirus exposure and HLA in healthy donors. Study-wide points: On later analysis, the bulk of CMV-associated TCR beta chains appeared to be HLA-restricted.

CDR1 is SGHRS, CDR2 YFSETQ, per germline. The CDR3 loop spans 15 amino acids. The V gene end was trimmed by 7 bases and the J gene end by 4 bases; junction bases not matched to a gene: 9. Details on this clone: The antigen remains unidentified.

With 60 Vbeta and 13 Jbeta primers, the PCR was carried out. Clones were read by immunoSEQ multiplex PCR, and TCRdb kept only the in-frame ones, dropping some. The table records around 80,000 clones, more than 60% of them present only once. The origin of this receptor is a man aged 18 to 29 in good health and CMV-seropositive. Sequenced: PBMCs. V and J are TRBV5-1 and TRBJ2-2; 8 nucleotides line up with TRBD2. The CDR3 is CASALSGTPTGELFF. As DNA, the CDR3 is TGCGCCAGCGCCCTTAGCGGGACGCCCACCGGGGAGCTGTTTTTT.